The entry that follows covers one T cell receptor (beta chain) sequence. The sample originates from a study of blood T cell repertoires in COVID-19. Study context: Sites across the United States, Italy and Spain contributed samples from acute and convalescent COVID-19. Sample material is recorded as cDNA or gDNA derived from T cells, B-cell-depleted T cells, or PBMCs.

V was cut by 0 bases and J by 1 base, with 5 bases left in between. There are 14 residues in the CDR3. From germline, CDR1 is SGHNT and CDR2 YYREEE (reference sequence). Under the authors' procedure: Estimation of nucleated cell counts relied on the amplification of reference gene primers. Produced via immunoSEQ multiplex PCR; TCRdb's table is partial and in-frame only. That table furnishes V, J and clone size, whereas the DNA furnished D and trimming. Among 200,000 to 250,000 clones, about 86% were seen once, and the ten largest hold around 1.5%. The sequence came from a man aged 18 to 29 with active or convalescent COVID-19. Sequenced sample: peripheral blood. The chain links TRBV5-4 to TRBJ2-1; D unresolved. Here the CDR3 DNA reads TGTGCCAGCAGCTTGGCCGAGTCCTACAATGAGCAGTTCTTC. This codes for CASSLAESYNEQFF.